This T cell receptor beta chain was profiled in a study of cytomegalovirus exposure and HLA in healthy donors. The PCR was carried out with 60 Vbeta primers and 13 Jbeta primers. Assay used: immunoSEQ multiplex PCR; TCRdb lists only in-frame clones, some missing. The table lists 150,000 to 200,000 clones, roughly three quarters of them singletons. From germline, CDR1 is SGHRS and CDR2 YFSETQ. Trimming took 4 bases from V and 2 from J; bases not matched to a gene: 4. There are 15 residues in the CDR3. Turning to this clone: The antigen is unknown.

Study results and limitations: Across HLA loci, a later analysis found differing TCR association rates, with DRB1 most and HLA-C fewest. Several of the most significant clusters were apparently associated with common viral pathogens in a later analysis. 87-base-pair reads could not separate some V segments, including TRBV6-2 and TRBV6-3.

The rearrangement uses TRBV5-1 and TRBJ2-2; 8 bases line up with TRBD2. The TCR sequence derives from a woman between 45 and 65 years old in good health and CMV-seronegative. Sequenced material: PBMCs. CDR3 loop: CASSPTSGNTGELFF. The CDR3 bases are TGCGCCAGCAGCCCCACTAGCGGAAACACCGGGGAGCTGTTTTTT.